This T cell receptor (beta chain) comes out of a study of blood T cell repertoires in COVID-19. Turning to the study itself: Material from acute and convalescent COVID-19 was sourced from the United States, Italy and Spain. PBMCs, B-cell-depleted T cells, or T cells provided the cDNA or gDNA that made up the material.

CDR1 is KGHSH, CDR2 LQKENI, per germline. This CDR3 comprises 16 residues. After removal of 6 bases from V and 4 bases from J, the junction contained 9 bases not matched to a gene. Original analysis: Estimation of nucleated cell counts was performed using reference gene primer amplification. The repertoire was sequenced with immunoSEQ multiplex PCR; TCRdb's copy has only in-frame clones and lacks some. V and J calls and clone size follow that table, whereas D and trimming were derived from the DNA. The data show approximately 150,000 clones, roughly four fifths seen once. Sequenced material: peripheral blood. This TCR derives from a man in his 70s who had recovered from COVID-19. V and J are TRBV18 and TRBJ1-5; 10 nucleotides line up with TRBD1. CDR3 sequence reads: CASSAGTGVRNQPQHF. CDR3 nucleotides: TGTGCCAGCTCGGCCGGGACAGGGGTCAGAAATCAGCCCCAGCATTTT.